The 10 T cell receptor beta chains below come from one sample, sequenced in a study of regulatory T cells in long-lasting Graves disease. Both iRepertoire HTBI primers and Arm-PCR of CDR3 regions were used to build the TCR beta libraries. Each CDR3 protein is one row after TCRdb ran MiXCR on the multiplex PCR reads. The table shows around 480,000 distinct CDR3 sequences, with about a sixth occurring only once. Regarding time point: newly diagnosed GD, antithyroid drugs for less than 3 months. The TCR library was prepared using RNA isolated from PBMCs. The data also belong to a second study, concerning T cells in Graves' hyperthyroidism and ophthalmopathy.

The input for sequencing was peripheral blood mononuclear cells (PBMCs), taken at new diagnosis, from a patient treated with antithyroid drugs. The receptors come from a man aged 40-50 years with Graves disease.

The rearrangement joins TRBV5-1 to TRBJ2-5; TRBD1 matches at 7 bases. Germline V gives CDR1 SGHRS, CDR2 YFSETQ. The CDR3 has 15 residues. J lost 5 bases, V lost 5 bases, and 12 bases had no gene match. Here the CDR3 reads CASRLTGLEYETQYF. The CDR3 coding sequence is TGCGCCAGCAGACTGACAGGGCTGGAGTATGAGACCCAGTACTTC.

This clonotype was recorded at least ten times. The chain couples TRBV12-3 or TRBV12-4 to TRBJ2-1; perhaps TRBD1 as D (5 bases). This CDR3 has 14 amino acids. The V and J ends lost 2 bases and 4 bases respectively, with 9 bases between them. CDR3 protein: CASSLLRQYNEQFF. In DNA form, the CDR3 reads TGTGCCAGCAGTTTACTTAGACAGTACAATGAGCAGTTCTTC.

At least ten counts were recorded for this clonotype. This rearrangement joins TRBV11-1 to TRBJ2-7, with D uncertain. The CDR3 sequence is 16 residues long. Trimming took 3 bases from V and 6 from J, leaving 21 bases between them. CDR1 is SGHAT and CDR2 is FQDESV in the germline V gene (reference sequence). The CDR3 is CASSFELAHPTGEQYF. The DNA of the CDR3 is TGTGCCAGCAGCTTTGAATTGGCGCACCCTACGGGCGAGCAGTACTTC.

The sample holds many counts of this clonotype. The chain uses TRBV6-2 or TRBV6-3 and TRBJ2-7, with D possibly TRBD2 on 5 matching bases. Germline assignment: CDR1 MNHEY and CDR2 SVGEGT. V was pared by 6 bases and J by 8 bases, with 20 bases between. The CDR3 is made up of 14 amino acids. The DNA for the CDR3 is TGTGCCAGCAGGAGGGAGAATCCCCCCTGGAAGCAGTACTTC. Its translation: CASRRENPPWKQYF.

A note on this clonotype: A clone one base away is much larger, so this may be a read error. The chain is built from TRBV6-1 and TRBJ1-5; D remains unclear. V was trimmed by 7 bases and J by 3 bases, leaving 16 bases between them. Germline values: CDR1 MNHNS, CDR2 SASEGT. The CDR3 sequence is 15 residues long. Here the CDR3 reads CASILDISDNQPQHF. Here the CDR3 DNA reads TGTGCCAGCATCCTTGACATCTCGGACAATCAGCCCCAGCATTTT.

The rearrangement joins TRBV6-4 to TRBJ2-3, with TRBD1 as a possible D gene (5 bases). The germline gives CDR1 MRHNA, CDR2 SNTAGT. V lost 6 bases and J 0 bases, leaving 10 bases between the germline ends. The CDR3 is 14 residues long. CDR3 protein: CASSDSPSTDTQYF. CDR3 DNA sequence: TGTGCCAGCAGCGACAGTCCTAGCACAGATACGCAGTATTTT.

This clonotype was counted ten times or more. This chain uses TRBV6-2 or TRBV6-3 with TRBJ2-1; TRBD1 aligns across 8 bases. The trim removed 5 bases at V and 7 bases at J, leaving 22 bases unmatched. Germline CDR1 is MNHEY and CDR2 is SVGEGT. CDR3 length: 19 residues. The CDR3 nucleotides are TGTGCCAGCAGTGAAATGGAGGGGACAGGTATATTTCCAGGGAATGAGCAGTTCTTC. This gives the protein CASSEMEGTGIFPGNEQFF.

J is TRBJ2-7 and V is TRBV28; 10 bases line up with TRBD2. Germline loops: CDR1 MDHEN, CDR2 SYDVKM. V lost 4 bases, J lost 5 bases, and 5 bases stayed unmatched. This CDR3 comprises 14 residues. This CDR3 reads CASSYGTSVNEQYF. In nucleotides, the CDR3 is TGTGCCAGCAGTTACGGGACTAGCGTAAACGAGCAGTACTTC.

This sequence joins TRBV12-5 and TRBJ2-2; 12 bases are a match to TRBD2. The length of the CDR3 is 15 residues. V trimming: 6 bases; J trimming: 5 bases; junction bases outside the gene matches: 4. CDR1 is LGHNT, CDR2 FRNRAP, per germline. As DNA, the CDR3 is TGTGCTAGTGGGCCGACTAGCGGGAGTACCGGGGAGCTGTTTTTT. Amino acids: CASGPTSGSTGELFF.

This clonotype was seen a few times. Mismatch with germline at one junction end may stem from a read error. The chain uses TRBV12-3 or TRBV12-4 and TRBJ2-4; D is ambiguous. The CDR3 loop spans 14 amino acids. The DNA for the CDR3 is TGTGCCAGCAGATTAGGAATAGCCAAAAACATTCAGTACTTC. It yields the protein CASRLGIAKNIQYF.